This TCR beta chain is from a study of neoadjuvant anti-PD-1 for oral cavity cancer. Study information: Patients without progression got a fourth dose around day 43.

The length of the CDR3 is 13 residues. V lost 8 bases, J lost 2 bases, and 12 bases lay in between. Per germline, CDR1 LNHDA and CDR2 SQIVND (reference sequence). Clones were read by immunoSEQ multiplex PCR, and TCRdb kept only the in-frame ones, dropping some. Of 13,000 to 15,000 clones detected, 71% appear once; the ten largest clones hold approximately 3.1%. This clonotype was sampled from a person between 35 and 79 years old with oral cavity squamous cell carcinoma. The chain couples TRBV19 to TRBJ1-1; D remains unclear. The material sequenced was PBMCs, taken before nivolumab (anti-PD-1) treatment. Here the CDR3 reads CASLGYPNTEAFF. In DNA form, the CDR3 reads TGTGCCAGTTTGGGATACCCAAACACTGAAGCTTTCTTT. Full variable domain (remainder filled in from reference TRBV19 and TRBJ1-1): DGGITQSPKYLFRKEGQNVTLSCEQNLNHDAMYWYRQDPGQGLRLIYYSQIVNDFQKGDIAEGYSVSREKKESFPLTVTSAQKNPTAFYLCASLGYPNTEAFFGQGTRLTVV.